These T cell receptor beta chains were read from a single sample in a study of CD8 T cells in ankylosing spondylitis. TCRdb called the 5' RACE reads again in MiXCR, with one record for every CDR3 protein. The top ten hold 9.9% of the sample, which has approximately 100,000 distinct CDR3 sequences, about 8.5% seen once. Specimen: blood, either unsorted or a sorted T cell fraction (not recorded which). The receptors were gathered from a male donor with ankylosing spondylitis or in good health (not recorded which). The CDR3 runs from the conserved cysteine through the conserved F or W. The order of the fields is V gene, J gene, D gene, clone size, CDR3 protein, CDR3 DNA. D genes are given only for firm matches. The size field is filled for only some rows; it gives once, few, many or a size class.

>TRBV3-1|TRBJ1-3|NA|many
CASSQDARGNTIYF
TGTGCCAGCAGCCAAGACGCACGAGGAAACACCATATATTTT
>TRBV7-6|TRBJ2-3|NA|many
CASSLAPGEADTQYF
TGTGCCAGCAGCTTAGCGCCGGGGGAGGCAGATACGCAGTATTTT
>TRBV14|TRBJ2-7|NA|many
CASSLYRDSYEQYF
TGTGCCAGCAGCCTCTACAGGGACTCCTACGAGCAGTACTTC
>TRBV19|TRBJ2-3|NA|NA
CASSATTDTQYF
TGTGCCAGTAGTGCCACCACAGATACGCAGTATTTT
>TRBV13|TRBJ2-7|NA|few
CASSFRGEQYF
TGTGCCAGCAGCTTCCGCGGGGAGCAGTACTTC
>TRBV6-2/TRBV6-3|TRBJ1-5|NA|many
CASSTRQARGTRNQPQHF
TGTGCCAGCAGTACCCGACAGGCTCGGGGAACGCGCAATCAGCCCCAGCATTTT
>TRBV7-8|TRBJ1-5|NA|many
CASSLAADGVGNQPQHF
TGTGCCAGCAGCTTAGCGGCGGACGGGGTTGGCAATCAGCCCCAGCATTTT
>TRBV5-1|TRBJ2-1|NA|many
CASSFAELLNEQFF
TGCGCCAGCAGCTTCGCAGAACTGCTCAATGAGCAGTTCTTC
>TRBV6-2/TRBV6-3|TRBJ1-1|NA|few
CASSYRFRRAFF
TGTGCCAGCAGTTACCGATTTCGAAGGGCTTTCTTT
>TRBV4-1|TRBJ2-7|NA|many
CASSRSTQALDEQYF
TGCGCCAGCAGCCGGTCCACTCAGGCGTTGGACGAGCAGTACTTC